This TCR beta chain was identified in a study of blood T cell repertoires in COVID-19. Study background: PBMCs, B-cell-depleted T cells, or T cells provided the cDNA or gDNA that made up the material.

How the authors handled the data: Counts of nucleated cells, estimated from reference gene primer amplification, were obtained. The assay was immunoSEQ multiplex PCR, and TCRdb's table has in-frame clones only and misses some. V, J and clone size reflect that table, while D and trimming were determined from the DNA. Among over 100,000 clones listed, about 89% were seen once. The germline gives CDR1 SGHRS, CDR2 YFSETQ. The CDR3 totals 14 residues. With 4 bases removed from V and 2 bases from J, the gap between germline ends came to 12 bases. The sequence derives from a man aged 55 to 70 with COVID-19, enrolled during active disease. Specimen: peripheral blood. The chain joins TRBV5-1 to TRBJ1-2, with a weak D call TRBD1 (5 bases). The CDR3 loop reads CASSATGLNYGYTF. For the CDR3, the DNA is TGCGCCAGCAGCGCTACAGGATTAAACTATGGCTACACCTTC.